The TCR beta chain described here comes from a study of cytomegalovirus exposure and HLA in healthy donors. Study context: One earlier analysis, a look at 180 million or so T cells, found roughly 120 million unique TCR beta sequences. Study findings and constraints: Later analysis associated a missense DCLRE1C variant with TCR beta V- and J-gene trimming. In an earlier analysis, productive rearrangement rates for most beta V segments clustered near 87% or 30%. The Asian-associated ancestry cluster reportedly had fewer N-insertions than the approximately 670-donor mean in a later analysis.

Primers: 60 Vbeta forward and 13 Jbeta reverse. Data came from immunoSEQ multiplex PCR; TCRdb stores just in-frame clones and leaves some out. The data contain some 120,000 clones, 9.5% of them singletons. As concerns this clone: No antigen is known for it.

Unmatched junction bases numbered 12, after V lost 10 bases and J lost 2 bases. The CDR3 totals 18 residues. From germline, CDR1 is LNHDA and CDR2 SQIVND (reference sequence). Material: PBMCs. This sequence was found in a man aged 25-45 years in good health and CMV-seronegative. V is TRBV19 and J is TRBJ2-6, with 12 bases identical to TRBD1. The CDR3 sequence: CATKGTGGVRTGANVLTF. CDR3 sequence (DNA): TGTGCCACCAAGGGGACAGGGGGCGTCCGGACTGGGGCCAACGTCCTGACTTTC.